This T cell receptor beta chain was sequenced in a study of CD8 T cells in ankylosing spondylitis. Findings and caveats of the study: CD8+ disease-linked clones were present at relatively low frequencies in blood. It appeared that ankylosing spondylitis blood was characterized by a TCR beta motif of roughly 8 highly homologous variants. Reports say disease-linked clones showed up significantly more in matched ankylosing spondylitis synovial fluid.

This clonotype was counted between two and nine times. Its antigen is not identified. At one end, the junction sequence differs from germline, possibly due to a read error. Germline loops: CDR1 SGHKS, CDR2 YYEKEE (reference sequence). This CDR3 spans 18 amino acids. The authors made TCR beta libraries by quantitative 5'-RACE with molecular barcodes. Via MiXCR, TCRdb re-called the 5' RACE reads, giving one row per CDR3 protein. The sample lists around 39,000 distinct CDR3 sequences; about 11% were seen once. The sequence was obtained from a male donor with ankylosing spondylitis. The sample taken for sequencing was synovial fluid, either unsorted or a sorted T cell fraction (not recorded which). This chain connects TRBV5-5 to TRBJ2-7; 8 positions agree with TRBD2. In DNA form, the CDR3 reads TGTGCCAGCAGCTTGTACAGCGGGAGCGCCGGAACGTCCTATGAGCAGTACTTC. Protein sequence: CASSLYSGSAGTSYEQYF. Full variable domain (rest looked up from reference TRBV5-5 and TRBJ2-7): DAGVTQSPTHLIKTRGQQVTLRCSPISGHKSVSWYQQVLGQGPQFIFQYYEKEERGRGNFPDRFSARQFPNYSSELNVNALLLGDSALYLCASSLYSGSAGTSYEQYFGPGTRLTVT.